The present T cell receptor (beta chain) was sequenced within a study of T-cell reconstitution after alpha-beta-depleted transplantation in children. This clonotype turned up a few times. TCRbeta library construction was performed incorporating unique molecular identifiers. TCRdb processed the PCR reads anew with MiXCR; each CDR3 protein has one entry. The sample lists about 640,000 distinct CDR3 sequences, 16% occurring once. The specimen comprised PBMCs from the stem cell graft donor, sampled from the stem cell graft. The source is a human donor who donated a stem cell graft to a child with acute myeloid leukemia.

CDR3 residues: CASQGGGEKLFF. The CDR3 DNA reads as TGTGCCAGCCAGGGGGGAGGTGAAAAACTGTTTTTT. This chain links TRBV7-7 with TRBJ1-4, with 7 bases identical to TRBD1. Germline assignment: CDR1 SSHAT and CDR2 FNYEAQ (reference sequence). The CDR3 has 12 residues. V trimming: 8 bases; J trimming: 7 bases; junction bases outside the gene matches: 4.